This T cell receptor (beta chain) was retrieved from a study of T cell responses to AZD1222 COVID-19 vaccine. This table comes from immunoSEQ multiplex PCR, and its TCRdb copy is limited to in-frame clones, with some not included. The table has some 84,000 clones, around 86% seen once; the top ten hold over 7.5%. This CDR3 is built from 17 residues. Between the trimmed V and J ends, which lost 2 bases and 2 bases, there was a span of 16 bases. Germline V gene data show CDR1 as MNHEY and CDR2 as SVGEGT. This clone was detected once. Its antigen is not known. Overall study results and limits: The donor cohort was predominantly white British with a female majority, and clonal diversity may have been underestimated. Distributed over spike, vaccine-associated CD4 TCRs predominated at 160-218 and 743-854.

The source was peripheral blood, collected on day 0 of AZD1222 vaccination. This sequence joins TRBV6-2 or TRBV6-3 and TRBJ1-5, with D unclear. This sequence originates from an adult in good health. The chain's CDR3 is CASSYPPLTKGNQPQHF. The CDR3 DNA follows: TGTGCCAGCAGTTACCCCCCTTTGACAAAGGGCAATCAGCCCCAGCATTTT.